Listed below are T cell receptor beta chains from one sample, sequenced in a study of blood T cell repertoires in COVID-19. Repertoires were generated with immunoSEQ multiplex PCR, while TCRdb's copy carries only in-frame clones and drops some. The sample carries 250,000 to 300,000 clones, approximately 91% recorded once. Sequenced sample: PBMCs or T cells enriched from blood (not recorded which). These receptors originate from a woman aged 40 to 49 who had recovered from COVID-19. The CDR3 runs from the conserved cysteine through the conserved F or W. A D gene is named only where the DNA matches it firmly. The size field is filled for only some rows; it gives once, few, many or a size class.

.	.	TRBV27	TRBJ1-6	CASSSPTGLLNSPLHF	TGTGCCAGCAGTTCTCCGACAGGCTTGCTTAATTCACCCCTCCACTTT
once	TRBD1	TRBV5-6	TRBJ1-6	CASSLGDSYNSPLHF	TGTGCCAGCAGCTTGGGGGACAGTTATAATTCACCCCTCCACTTT
.	TRBD1	TRBV24-1	TRBJ2-5	CATSDAGTGRETQYF	TGTGCCACCAGTGATGCCGGGACAGGGAGAGAGACCCAGTACTTC
.	TRBD1	TRBV19	TRBJ2-2	CASSAWTGDTGELFF	TGTGCCAGTAGTGCCTGGACAGGGGACACCGGGGAGCTGTTTTTT
.	TRBD1	TRBV25-1	TRBJ1-4	CASSEDRGYNEKLFF	TGTGCCAGCAGTGAGGACAGGGGGTACAATGAAAAACTGTTTTTT
.	TRBD2	TRBV5-1	TRBJ2-7	CASSQQAGGEQYF	TGCGCCAGCAGCCAGCAGGCGGGGGGCGAGCAGTACTTC
few	.	TRBV7-9	TRBJ1-3	CASSLGAGRNTIYF	TGTGCCAGCAGCTTAGGTGCCGGGAGAAACACCATATATTTT
.	.	TRBV28	TRBJ1-1	CASSLFGRGNTEAFF	TGTGCCAGCAGTTTATTCGGCAGGGGGAACACTGAAGCTTTCTTT
.	TRBD1	TRBV11-2	TRBJ2-7	CASSLLTGDYEQYF	TGTGCCAGCAGCCTCCTGACAGGGGACTACGAGCAGTACTTC
.	TRBD1	TRBV5-1	TRBJ2-7	CASSLARGSYEQYF	TGCGCCAGCAGCTTGGCCAGGGGGTCCTACGAGCAGTACTTC
few	.	TRBV4-3	TRBJ1-1	CASSQADTEAFF	TGCGCCAGCAGCCAAGCTGACACTGAAGCTTTCTTT
.	.	TRBV3-1/TRBV3-2	TRBJ1-4	CASSQAAIGGHEKLFF	TGTGCCAGCAGCCAAGCGGCGATAGGGGGTCATGAAAAACTGTTTTTT
once	.	TRBV4-3	TRBJ2-6	CASSRGIGANVLTF	TGCGCCAGCAGCCGCGGGATAGGGGCCAACGTCCTGACTTTC
.	.	TRBV5-1	TRBJ2-7	CASSLEGAPYEQYF	TGCGCCAGCAGCTTGGAGGGAGCCCCCTACGAGCAGTACTTC
.	TRBD1	TRBV10-2	TRBJ1-1	CASSKHSRDRGRRNTEAFF	TGCGCCAGCAGTAAACACTCCCGGGACAGGGGGCGACGGAACACTGAAGCTTTCTTT
many	.	TRBV11-2	TRBJ1-4	CASSLGTQGDNEKLFF	TGTGCCAGCAGCTTAGGGACGCAAGGGGATAATGAAAAACTGTTTTTT
.	.	TRBV5-6	TRBJ2-2	CASSFRQTNTGELFF	TGTGCCAGCAGCTTTAGACAGACTAACACCGGGGAGCTGTTTTTT
.	.	TRBV24-1	TRBJ2-1	CATSDFGDEQFF	TGTGCCACCAGTGATTTCGGAGACGAGCAGTTCTTC
.	TRBD2	TRBV28	TRBJ2-1	CASTLGGDPANEQFF	TGTGCCAGCACCCTGGGGGGGGACCCCGCCAATGAGCAGTTCTTC
few	.	TRBV27	TRBJ1-2	CASNIAGRDYGYTF	TGTGCCAGCAATATTGCGGGACGGGACTATGGCTACACCTTC
.	.	TRBV9	TRBJ1-2	CASSMTANYGYTF	TGTGCCAGCAGCATGACAGCTAACTATGGCTACACCTTC
few	TRBD1	TRBV4-1	TRBJ2-7	CASSQGQGGTYEQYF	TGCGCCAGCAGCCAAGGACAGGGGGGGACCTACGAGCAGTACTTC
.	.	TRBV6-5	TRBJ1-1	CASSYTGQGAEAFF	TGTGCCAGCAGTTACACGGGACAAGGGGCTGAAGCTTTCTTT
.	.	TRBV5-6	TRBJ1-5	CASSLAAAASSQPQHF	TGTGCCAGCAGCTTGGCGGCGGCAGCTAGCAGTCAGCCCCAGCATTTT
.	.	TRBV11-2	TRBJ1-2	CASSLSTVYGYTF	TGTGCCAGCAGCTTGTCGACAGTCTATGGCTACACCTTC
once	TRBD1	TRBV2	TRBJ1-6	CASTPEQGAYNSPLHF	TGTGCCAGCACCCCAGAGCAGGGGGCATATAATTCACCCCTCCACTTT
.	TRBD2	TRBV7-3	TRBJ2-5	CASRSGTSKTQYF	TGTGCCAGCAGGTCCGGGACTAGTAAGACCCAGTACTTC
.	TRBD1	TRBV29-1	TRBJ1-2	CSAEPQGAGYGYTF	TGCAGCGCCGAACCCCAGGGGGCAGGCTATGGCTACACCTTC
once	TRBD2	TRBV11-2	TRBJ2-1	CASSSITGGPRRFF	TGTGCCAGCAGCTCAATCACGGGGGGGCCCCGACGGTTCTTC
once	TRBD2	TRBV19	TRBJ2-1	CASSIDRREGHNEQFF	TGTGCCAGTAGTATAGATCGGCGGGAGGGCCACAATGAGCAGTTCTTC
.	TRBD1	TRBV27	TRBJ1-2	CASSLMAGGGYTF	TGTGCCAGCAGTTTAATGGCAGGGGGTGGCTACACCTTC
.	.	TRBV5-1	TRBJ1-2	CASSLEAVNYGYTF	TGCGCCAGCAGCTTGGAGGCGGTGAACTATGGCTACACCTTC
.	TRBD1	TRBV7-3	TRBJ1-1	CASSRGQGNTEAFF	TGTGCCAGCAGTCGAGGACAGGGCAACACTGAAGCTTTCTTT
.	.	TRBV6-5	TRBJ1-6	CASASVPNSPLHF	TGTGCCAGCGCTAGTGTTCCGAATTCACCCCTCCACTTT
.	.	TRBV27	TRBJ1-1	CASSPISSMNTEAFF	TGTGCCAGCAGTCCGATTTCGAGCATGAACACTGAAGCTTTCTTT
.	.	TRBV5-1	TRBJ1-1	CASKVAGMTEAFF	TGCGCCAGCAAGGTGGCAGGGATGACTGAAGCTTTCTTT
.	TRBD2	TRBV7-9	TRBJ2-7	CASSPALAGDIYEQYF	TGTGCCAGCAGCCCTGCTCTAGCGGGAGATATCTACGAGCAGTACTTC
.	TRBD1	TRBV18	TRBJ1-2	CASSPSGRGRDGYTF	TGTGCCAGCTCACCATCGGGCAGGGGGCGCGATGGCTACACCTTC
once	TRBD1	TRBV29-1	TRBJ2-5	CSVGQGAKGETQYF	TGCAGCGTTGGACAGGGGGCGAAAGGAGAGACCCAGTACTTC
once	TRBD1	TRBV5-1	TRBJ2-1	CASSLDRGTSYNEQFF	TGCGCCAGCAGCCTGGACAGGGGGACTTCCTACAATGAGCAGTTCTTC
.	.	TRBV15	TRBJ1-2	CATSTGTPASGYTF	TGTGCCACCAGCACCGGGACACCAGCGAGCGGCTACACCTTC
.	.	TRBV6-6	TRBJ1-4	CASSSGLQYNEKLFF	TGTGCCAGCAGCTCCGGCTTACAGTATAATGAAAAACTGTTTTTT
.	.	TRBV27	TRBJ2-1	CASQTFLASRRLNNEQFF	TGTGCCAGCCAAACATTCCTGGCTAGCCGCCGCCTCAACAATGAGCAGTTCTTC
.	TRBD2	TRBV3-1/TRBV3-2	TRBJ2-5	CASSQDHASGGRGETQYF	TGTGCCAGCAGCCAAGATCACGCTAGCGGGGGCCGGGGGGAGACCCAGTACTTC
.	.	TRBV5-1	TRBJ2-3	CASTEETDTQYF	TGCGCCAGCACCGAGGAAACAGATACGCAGTATTTT
.	TRBD2	TRBV7-2	TRBJ2-7	CASSLASGSYEQYF	TGTGCCAGCAGCTTAGCTAGCGGGAGCTACGAGCAGTACTTC
.	.	TRBV29-1	TRBJ2-1	CSVELASLYNEQFF	TGCAGCGTTGAATTAGCCAGCCTCTACAATGAGCAGTTCTTC
.	.	TRBV4-3	TRBJ1-1	CASSQLQGNTEAFF	TGCGCCAGCAGCCAATTACAGGGGAACACTGAAGCTTTCTTT
.	TRBD1	TRBV15	TRBJ1-2	CATSRDQGAEGYTF	TGTGCCACCAGCAGAGATCAGGGGGCTGAAGGCTACACCTTC
.	.	TRBV5-1	TRBJ1-2	CASSPDRTLYGYTF	TGCGCCAGCAGCCCGGACAGAACTCTCTATGGCTACACCTTC
.	TRBD1	TRBV3-1/TRBV3-2	TRBJ2-7	CASSPGQGYEQYF	TGTGCCAGCAGCCCCGGACAGGGCTACGAGCAGTACTTC